The clone carrying this TCR beta chain was seen a few times. The antigen remains unidentified. The data stem from a study of T cell repertoires in cytomegalovirus infection. About the study: It was the public TCR beta signatures that indicated both CMV infection and matching HLA type.

TCRdb processed the reads anew with MiXCR; each CDR3 protein has one entry. This sample has roughly 49,000 distinct CDR3 sequences, with 20% found just once. Overall study findings and caveats: The cumulative frequency of public TCR beta families distinguished individuals who carried CMV together with the relevant HLA. What dominated the ex vivo response were HLA-C-restricted CMV-specific TCR beta clonotypes.

In germline, CDR1 is DFQATT, CDR2 SNEGSKA (reference sequence). Deletions cut 5 bases from V and 9 bases from J, with 11 bases between. The CDR3 is made up of 11 amino acids. Material for sequencing was PBMCs, sequenced either directly or after in vitro stimulation (not recorded which). The chain combines TRBV20-1 with TRBJ1-5, with no clear D. This clonotype originated in a human donor in good health (CMV status not recorded). Some clones in this sample may be carry-over from other donors' samples. The CDR3 loop reads CSALEDGPQHF. The CDR3 DNA reads as TGCAGTGCTTTGGAGGATGGGCCCCAGCATTTT.